The 27 T cell receptor beta chains in this list originate from one sample, sequenced in a study of T cell repertoires in cytomegalovirus infection. TCRdb reprocessed the reads via MiXCR and lists one record per CDR3 protein. The table includes fewer than 130,000 distinct CDR3 sequences, roughly 39% detected once. These receptors have no identified antigens. The sequencing used CD8+ T cells from cultured PBMCs, collected from culture after CMV antigen stimulation. Source of these receptors: a human donor in good health (CMV status not recorded). Some clones in this sample may be carry-over from other donors' samples.

In this sample, this clonotype turned up a few times. The chain has TRBV7-6 and TRBJ2-7; no reliable D call. CDR3 size: 12 residues. The V end lost 1 base, the J end lost 6 bases, and 7 bases lay between the germline ends. Germline CDR1 reads SGHVS; CDR2 reads FNYEAQ. CDR3 loop: CASSLGDPEQYF. The DNA for the CDR3 is TGTGCCAGCAGCTTAGGCGATCCCGAGCAGTACTTC. The full variable domain, with the rest looked up from reference TRBV7-6 and TRBJ2-7, is GAGVSQSPRYKVTKRGQDVALRCDPISGHVSLYWYRQALGQGPEFLTYFNYEAQQDKSGLPNDRFSAERPEGSISTLTIQRTEQRDSAMYRCASSLGDPEQYFGPGTRLTVT.

This clonotype was observed a handful of times. The chain links TRBV7-2 to TRBJ2-1; 7 bases align to TRBD1. Germline CDR1 SGHTA, CDR2 FQGNSA. The V gene end was trimmed by 1 base and the J gene end by 7 bases; junction bases not matched to a gene: 7. This CDR3 contains 15 residues. The CDR3 reads CASSLEPGGRNEQFF. DNA of the CDR3: TGTGCCAGCAGCTTAGAGCCAGGGGGAAGGAATGAGCAGTTCTTC.

The chain employs TRBV7-2 and TRBJ2-5; 8 bases fit TRBD2. The CDR3 is made up of 15 amino acids. Germline CDR1 reads SGHTA; CDR2 reads FQGNSA. V was pared by 3 bases and J by 5 bases, with 8 bases of the junction left unmatched. CDR3 region: CASSLLAGLAETQYF. In DNA, the CDR3 is TGTGCCAGCAGCTTGTTAGCGGGGTTAGCCGAGACCCAGTACTTC.

In this sample, this clonotype turned up many times. This chain uses TRBV12-3 or TRBV12-4 with TRBJ2-1; D possibly corresponds to TRBD1 (6 bases). The CDR3 spans 13 residues. Trimming removed 5 bases at V and 4 bases at J, with 9 bases between. The CDR3 spells CASSPTGYNEQFF. The CDR3 nucleotides are TGTGCCAGCAGTCCCACAGGGTACAATGAGCAGTTCTTC.

This clonotype was counted only a few times. The rearrangement joins TRBV27 to TRBJ1-1; no clear D. The CDR3 loop spans 15 amino acids. The germline gives CDR1 MNHEY, CDR2 SMNVEV (reference sequence). Trimming removed 5 bases from V and 1 base from J, with 14 bases in between. CDR3: CASSPWGGSNTEAFF. DNA for the CDR3: TGTGCCAGCAGTCCGTGGGGAGGGTCGAACACTGAAGCTTTCTTT.

J is TRBJ2-5 and V is TRBV7-9, with D tentatively TRBD1 or TRBD2 (5 bases each). Trimming removed 1 base from V and 5 bases from J, with 8 bases in between. CDR1 and CDR2 (germline): SEHNR, FQNEAQ (reference sequence). The CDR3 sequence is 13 residues long. The CDR3 DNA follows: TGTGCCAGCAGCTTAGTCCGGGGCGAGACCCAGTACTTC. This encodes CASSLVRGETQYF.

This clonotype has just a few counts. The gene calls are TRBV9 and TRBJ2-1; 10 nucleotides agree with TRBD1. CDR1 SGDLS and CDR2 YYNGEE come from the germline V gene. CDR3 length: 16 residues. V was clipped by 3 bases and J by 3 bases; unmatched bases: 6. CDR3 region: CASSAGTGALYNEQFF. The CDR3 DNA follows: TGTGCCAGCAGCGCCGGGACAGGGGCCCTCTACAATGAGCAGTTCTTC.

This chain joins TRBV12-3 or TRBV12-4 and TRBJ1-5; unclear D gene. Trimming took 2 bases from V and 1 from J, leaving 3 bases between them. The CDR3 is made up of 13 amino acids. DNA for the CDR3: TGTGCCAGCAGTTTATGGAGCAATCAGCCCCAGCATTTT. It encodes CASSLWSNQPQHF.

The V gene is TRBV28, the J gene TRBJ2-1; maybe TRBD2 (6 bases). Germline loops: CDR1 MDHEN, CDR2 SYDVKM. Trimming took off 3 bases at V and 6 bases at J, with 12 bases between the two ends. The CDR3 loop spans 14 amino acids. Here the CDR3 reads CASSFSIGGNEQFF. CDR3 coding DNA: TGTGCCAGCAGTTTCTCCATCGGGGGCAATGAGCAGTTCTTC.

CDR3 in amino acids: CSARSGSGGSNEQFF. The CDR3 region has the DNA TGCAGTGCTAGATCCGGCAGCGGGGGATCAAATGAGCAGTTCTTC. The J gene is TRBJ2-1, the V gene TRBV20-1, with 8 bases identical to TRBD2. CDR1 DFQATT and CDR2 SNEGSKA come from the germline V gene (reference sequence). The CDR3 has 15 residues. V lost 2 bases and J lost 7; bases outside the gene matches: 10.

The chain uses TRBV7-4 and TRBJ1-5, with a tentative D call TRBD1 (6 bases). This CDR3 contains 16 residues. Germline V gene data show CDR1 as SGHVT and CDR2 as SQSDAQ. Trimming took 4 bases from V and 4 from J, leaving 17 bases between them. The CDR3 DNA sequence: TGTGCCAGCAGCTCTTGGGGGCAGGGGCCGAATCAGCCCCAGCATTTT. Amino acid sequence: CASSSWGQGPNQPQHF.

The chain uses TRBV7-9 and TRBJ2-7, with D uncertain. Germline V gives CDR1 SEHNR, CDR2 FQNEAQ (reference sequence). V lost 5 bases to trimming and J lost 7 bases, with 12 bases between them. CDR3 size: 12 residues. CDR3 residues: CASSTTRWEQYF. CDR3 nucleotides: TGTGCCAGCAGCACAACACGCTGGGAGCAGTACTTC.

CDR3 sequence: CASGLGAGTEAFF. CDR3 bases: TGTGCCAGCGGCCTCGGGGCCGGCACTGAAGCTTTCTTT. The chain is built from TRBV7-4 and TRBJ1-1, with a tentative D call TRBD1 (5 bases). Germline lookup yields CDR1 SGHVT and CDR2 SQSDAQ. V gave up 8 bases and J gave up 4 bases, with 14 bases separating them. This CDR3 comprises 13 residues.

CDR3 region: CAIPSVGGYNEQFF. As DNA, the CDR3 is TGTGCCATCCCCTCAGTCGGGGGCTACAATGAGCAGTTCTTC. V and J are TRBV12-3 or TRBV12-4 and TRBJ2-1; D may be TRBD2 (6 bases). Trimming cost V 10 bases and J 3 bases, with 16 bases left between them. CDR3 size: 14 residues.

The chain carries TRBV7-6 and TRBJ2-1; 10 bases match TRBD2. The trim removed 4 bases at V and 5 bases at J, leaving 5 bases unmatched. CDR3 size: 15 residues. Germline V gives CDR1 SGHVS, CDR2 FNYEAQ. The CDR3 DNA reads as TGTGCCAGCAGCTCTGGACTAGCGGCTAACAATGAGCAGTTCTTC. It translates to CASSSGLAANNEQFF.

This clonotype appeared many times. The chain recombines TRBV7-8 with TRBJ2-5; 10 bases agree with TRBD1. After removal of 3 bases from V and 4 bases from J, the junction contained 5 bases not matched to a gene. Germline CDR1 and CDR2: SGHVS and FQNEAQ. The CDR3 length is 15 residues. CDR3 sequence: CASSFDRGPRETQYF. The CDR3, as DNA: TGTGCCAGCAGCTTCGACAGGGGGCCGAGAGAGACCCAGTACTTC.

This chain joins TRBV4-1 and TRBJ2-5, with a tentative D call TRBD1 (5 bases). CDR3 length: 16 residues. V was trimmed by 1 base and J by 4 bases, leaving 16 bases between them. CDR1 and CDR2 from the germline V gene are MGHRA and YSYEKL. The CDR3 nucleotides read TGCGCCAGCAGCCAAGCTCCTCTACCTGGGGCAGAGACCCAGTACTTC. It specifies CASSQAPLPGAETQYF.

This clonotype has a count of ten or more. J is TRBJ2-7 and V is TRBV13; D ambiguous. Trimming took 3 bases from V and 4 from J, leaving 10 bases between them. The CDR3 spans 13 residues. CDR1 PRHDT and CDR2 FYEKMQ come from the germline V gene (reference sequence). The CDR3 DNA reads as TGTGCCAGCAGCTTTCATCATTTGTACGAGCAGTACTTC. Encoded protein: CASSFHHLYEQYF.

There are many counts of this clonotype. J is TRBJ2-1 and V is TRBV7-8; no firm D call. This CDR3 comprises 15 residues. V lost 1 base and J 2 bases, leaving 9 bases between the germline ends. Germline assignment: CDR1 SGHVS and CDR2 FQNEAQ. The CDR3 bases are TGTGCCAGCAGCTTAGAGGGATACCCCTACAATGAGCAGTTCTTC. This codes for CASSLEGYPYNEQFF. Using reference TRBV7-8 and TRBJ2-1 for the parts outside the CDR3, the full variable domain is GAGVSQSPRYKVAKRGQDVALRCDPISGHVSLFWYQQALGQGPEFLTYFQNEAQLDKSGLPSDRFFAERPEGSVSTLKIQRTQQEDSAVYLCASSLEGYPYNEQFFGPGTRLTVL.

This clonotype showed up many times. CDR3 protein: CASSLVSGSNQPQHF. The CDR3 DNA follows: TGTGCCAGCAGCTTGGTCTCAGGGAGCAATCAGCCCCAGCATTTT. The V gene is TRBV5-8, the J gene TRBJ1-5; the D gene is possibly TRBD1 (5 bases). CDR1 and CDR2 (germline): SGHTS, YDEGEE. The CDR3 spans 15 residues. Trimming cost V 0 bases and J 1 base, with 8 bases left between them.

For the CDR3, the DNA is TGTGCCAGCAGCGGGACCTACGAGCAGTACTTC. Translation gives CASSGTYEQYF. The J gene is TRBJ2-7, the V gene TRBV7-9; D not certain. This CDR3 is 11 amino acids long. Germline values: CDR1 SEHNR, CDR2 FQNEAQ (reference sequence). Trimming stripped 5 bases from V and 2 bases from J, with 4 bases between.

The J gene is TRBJ2-3, the V gene TRBV12-5, with a tentative D call TRBD1 (6 bases). The CDR3 runs 14 residues. The V gene lost 0 bases and the J gene lost 10 bases, with 14 bases spanning the gap. In germline, CDR1 is LGHNT, CDR2 FRNRAP. The CDR3 reads CASGLVDTGYPQYF. In DNA form, the CDR3 reads TGTGCTAGTGGTTTGGTGGATACAGGGTACCCGCAGTATTTT.

The genes are TRBV5-1 and TRBJ2-1; D gene unclear. V was clipped by 7 bases and J by 7 bases, with 6 bases between them. Germline loops: CDR1 SGHRS, CDR2 YFSETQ. The length of the CDR3 is 10 residues. The CDR3 nucleotides are TGCGCCAGCGGGATAAATGAGCAGTTCTTC. Translation gives CASGINEQFF.

The chain combines TRBV20-1 with TRBJ1-3; a weak D match, TRBD1 (5 bases). In germline, CDR1 is DFQATT, CDR2 SNEGSKA (reference sequence). The CDR3 runs 15 residues. V was shortened by 6 bases and J by 2 bases, with 17 bases between the two germline ends. The CDR3 DNA reads TGCAGTGCCCCGGACCCAGGGAGGACTGGAAACACCATATATTTT. It translates to CSAPDPGRTGNTIYF.

This clonotype showed up just a few times. This chain joins TRBV5-6 and TRBJ2-7; TRBD2 matches 10 bases. J was trimmed by 3 bases and V by 2 bases; bases with no gene match: 17. Germline V lookup: CDR1 SGHDT, CDR2 YYEEEE. The CDR3 spans 19 residues. For the CDR3, the DNA is TGTGCCAGCAGCTTCCTTCTAGCCGTCTTTAGCGGGGGGAGCTACGAGCAGTACTTC. It specifies CASSFLLAVFSGGSYEQYF.

The CDR3 loop reads CASSLVGQEAFF. CDR3 DNA: TGCGCCAGCAGTCTCGTCGGACAGGAAGCTTTCTTT. This chain joins TRBV4-1 and TRBJ1-1, with D perhaps TRBD1 (6 bases). CDR3 length: 12 residues. V was clipped by 6 bases and J by 8 bases, with 13 bases between them. The germline V gene encodes CDR1 MGHRA and CDR2 YSYEKL.

The rearrangement uses TRBV6-1 and TRBJ2-3, with 9 bases aligning to TRBD1. The CDR3 runs to 16 residues. The V segment lost 6 bases and the J segment 1 base; nucleotides outside the gene matches: 8. Germline assignment: CDR1 MNHNS and CDR2 SASEGT. CDR3 amino acids: CASRDRGSERTDTQYF. CDR3 bases: TGTGCCAGCAGGGACAGGGGTTCTGAACGCACAGATACGCAGTATTTT.